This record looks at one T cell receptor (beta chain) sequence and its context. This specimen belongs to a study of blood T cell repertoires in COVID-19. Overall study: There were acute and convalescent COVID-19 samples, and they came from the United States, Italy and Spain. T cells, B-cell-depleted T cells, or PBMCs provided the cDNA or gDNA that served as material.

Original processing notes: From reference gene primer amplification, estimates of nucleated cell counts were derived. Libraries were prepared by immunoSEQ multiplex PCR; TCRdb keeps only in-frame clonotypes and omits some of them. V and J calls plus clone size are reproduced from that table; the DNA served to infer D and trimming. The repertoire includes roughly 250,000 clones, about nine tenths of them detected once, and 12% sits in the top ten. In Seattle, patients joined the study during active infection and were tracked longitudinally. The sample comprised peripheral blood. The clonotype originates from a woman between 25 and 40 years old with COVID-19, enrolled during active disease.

The CDR3 coding sequence is TGTGCCAGCAGTCTGGGACAGGCCGGGGAGCTGTTTTTT. Residues: CASSLGQAGELFF. The chain joins TRBV27 to TRBJ2-2; the match to TRBD1 covers 8 bases. The CDR3 has 13 amino acids. Germline CDR1 is MNHEY and CDR2 is SMNVEV (reference sequence). Germline trimming cut 5 bases from V and 6 bases from J; bases unmatched to any gene: 2.